This T cell receptor beta chain was recorded in a study of blood T cells in healthy people across ages (dated by TCRdb to about 2015). Background for the entire study: In model experiments, roughly one uniquely barcoded TCR beta cDNA molecule per two T cells was captured by template switching. To track age-related changes in TCR beta repertoire diversity, the study relied on deep sequencing normalized with unique cDNA molecular identifiers. Four age groups were formed from the donors: young (average approximately 15 years), middle-aged (approximately 40), aged (around 62) and long-lived (approximately 78). To avoid experimental bias, donors of different ages were distributed randomly across sequencing lanes. Using the same blood draw, the study looked at two additional independent replicas of 1 million unique cDNA reads for two donors, one aged 18 to 30 and the other aged 80 or older.

The 35 to 40 donors, aged roughly 6 to 100 years, were systemically healthy Caucasian individuals from Russia. Each donor gave ten milliliters of peripheral blood, collected into EDTA-treated Vacutainer tubes. Ficoll-Paque density-gradient centrifugation was used to isolate PBMCs, with at least 6 million obtained per sample. Trizol reagent was used to extract total RNA from PBMCs, with at least 6 micrograms per sample. For every donor, an aliquot of PBMCs went through flow cytometry to measure the percentages of naive CD45RAhigh/CD27high T cells. Inclusive of the bounding cysteine and phenylalanine, the CDR3 is 15 residues long. Left in the record is the CDR3 DNA by itself, 45 bases read in frame from the first base. The germline V gene provides CDR1 MGHDK and CDR2 SYGVNS. V and J are truncated by 10 bases and 0 bases respectively, leaving an intervening sequence of 13 bases. Concerning this clonotype itself: It has no known antigen specificity. No base quality information exists; no much larger clone differs at one position.

The study at large found these results: The percentage of naive T cells measured by flow cytometry correlated strongly with observed TCR beta diversity. As age increased, observed TCR beta diversity per million T cells dropped in a roughly linear way, and a significant reduction was already evident by age about 40. Conclusive comparison of naive and antigen-experienced compartments was prevented by the profiling of bulk unsorted PBMCs. Total diversity estimates from one million sequenced T cells were considered lower bounds and underestimates. Donor CMV infection status was unknown, potentially confounding age-related changes in expanded clonotypes. Compared with the aged group, the long-lived group had more naive CD4+ T cells, fewer expanded clones and increased TCR diversity, suggesting age selection.

Library prep was done by 5' RACE. Instrument on record: Illumina HiSeq 2500. The second PCR ran for about 7 to 11 cycles and used a J-beta primer mix along with a sample-barcoded 5' primer. Each TCR beta cDNA molecule received a unique molecular identifier from a template-switch 5' adaptor carrying 12 random nucleotides. Each sample yielded at least 3 million CDR3-containing paired-end reads. The Mint cDNA synthesis kit, primed by a TRBC-specific oligonucleotide, was used to synthesize first-strand cDNA from all RNA. After uracil-DNA glycosylase treatment, a first 18-cycle PCR used universal primers M1SS and BC2_uni_R on all cDNA. The paper's data handling went like this. For normalization, 1 million high-quality reads, each with a distinct molecular identifier, were randomly selected from each sample. Instead of being binned into consensus sequences, reads with shared molecular identifiers were discarded. MiTCR, set to a Q25 quality threshold and the strictest error-elimination algorithm, was used for CDR3 identification, clonotype clustering and error correction. A nonparametric unseen species model with Euler transformation was used to estimate a lower bound on total TCR beta diversity. Clones were called with MiXCR by TCRdb after fastp trimmed the public reads at Q25, and only in-frame beta chains were retained. Each entry is one CDR3 protein sequence, shown with its most common DNA and genes. None of the V and J calls come from the authors' own analysis; TCRdb made them. This sample comprises roughly 800,000 distinct CDR3 sequences, 55% to 70% of them detected only once. The top ten hold approximately 21% of the sample.

This TCR was recovered from a man in his thirties or forties in good health. The chain is assembled from TRBV25-1 and TRBJ1-6; confidence is insufficient to name the D gene. Source material: blood. The CDR3 reads CATREGNSYNSPLHF. The bases are TGTGCCACCCGGGAGGGAAACTCCTATAATTCACCCCTCCACTTT.